These 10 T cell receptor delta chains were all obtained from the same sample, sequenced in a study of gamma delta lymphoproliferative disorders and STAT genes. TCRdb re-analyzed the multiplex PCR reads via CATT. The sample contains about 1,600 delta-chain clones, under 1.5% of which appear only once. Sequencing used genomic DNA taken from PBMCs of patients and controls. Material for sequencing was blood. These receptors all stem from a human donor in good health.

This clone was seen more than once but under ten times. This likely reflects a read error, since a far larger clone is one base away. In the same sample, other DNA sequences code for this CDR3. CDR3 amino acids: CAARENWGLTGLEDKLIF. CDR3 in DNA: TGTGCAGCAAGGGAAAATTGGGGTCTGACTGGGTTGGAAGATAAACTCATCTTT. This sequence joins TRAV29/DV5 and TRDJ1; perhaps TRDD3 as D (6 bases). Trimming cost V 2 bases and J 5 bases, with 28 bases left between them. This CDR3 has 18 residues. Germline CDR1 is NSMFDY and CDR2 is ISSIKDK. The variable domain in full, with the rest retrieved from reference TRAV29/DV5 and TRDJ1, is DQQVKQNSPSLSVQEGRISILNCDYTNSMFDYFLWYKKYPAEGPTFLISISSIKDKNEDGRFTVFLNKSAKHLSLHIVPSQPGDSAVYFCAARENWGLTGLEDKLIFGKGTRVTVEP.

As to this clone: TCRdb attributes to this sequence the protein of a much larger clone, which differs from the DNA translation at residue 15; a read error is likely, and the protein displayed is translated from the DNA. V and J are TRDV1 and TRDJ1; D perhaps matches TRDD3 (5 bases). The germline V gene has CDR1 TSWWSYY and CDR2 QGS. The CDR3 is 20 amino acids. The V gene lost 2 bases and the J gene lost 3 bases, with 28 bases spanning the gap. The CDR3 nucleotides are TGTGCTCTTGGGGAATTTCAACCAACTACGTTCTGGGTCTACTCCGATAAACTCATCTTT. Residues: CALGEFQPTTFWVYSDKLIF.

This clone is labeled hyperexpanded (1% or more). The identical CDR3 is also encoded by other nucleotide sequences in the sample. This chain joins TRDV1 and TRDJ2; TRDD2 aligns across 8 bases. With V trimmed by 5 bases and J by 6 bases, 23 bases remained unmatched. Germline-derived CDR1 and CDR2 are TSWWSYY and QGS. This CDR3 has 20 amino acids. The CDR3 DNA reads TGTGCTCTTGGGCCAGAGTTCTTCCTACGAAGGGTTATAGGGGCAGCACAACTCTTCTTT. Its protein is CALGPEFFLRRVIGAAQLFF.

With respect to this clone: The TCRdb protein comes from a much larger clone and disagrees with this DNA's translation at residue 5, likely due to a read error; the protein given here is derived from the DNA. The rearrangement uses TRDV2 and TRDJ3; 12 nucleotides line up with TRDD3. Germline CDR1 is GEAIGNYY and CDR2 is EKD. This CDR3 contains 19 residues. Losses at the gene ends were 3 bases for V and 0 bases for J; bases not matched to a gene: 5. The CDR3 loop reads CACDPLLGDTSWDTRQMFF. CDR3 nucleotides: TGTGCCTGTGACCCCCTACTGGGGGATACCTCCTGGGACACCCGACAGATGTTTTTC.

This clone was observed a few times. TCRdb shows a much larger clone's protein in place of this DNA's translation, and the two differ at residue 19, likely through a read error; the protein shown is translated from the DNA. The CDR3: CALGPEFFLRRVIGAAQLIF. CDR3 bases: TGTGCTCTTGGGCCAGAGTTCTTCCTACGAAGGGTTATAGGGGCAGCACAACTCATCTTT. V usage is TRDV1 and J usage is TRDJ2; 8 positions match TRDD2. The end of the DNA fits TRDJ1 better, so the J call may be wrong. From germline, CDR1 is TSWWSYY and CDR2 QGS. CDR3 length: 20 residues.

This clone has more than one count but fewer than ten. The translation of this DNA and the TCRdb protein of a much larger clone differ at residue 14, probably owing to a read error; the protein shown here is translated from the DNA. The chain is built from TRDV1 and TRDJ1; D may correspond to TRDD2 or TRDD3 (6 bases each). CDR1 is TSWWSYY and CDR2 is QGS in the germline V gene. The CDR3 consists of 21 residues. Trimming cost V 2 bases and J 3 bases, with 31 bases left between them. The chain's CDR3 is CALGERVAPTYWGVGSDKLIF. DNA for the CDR3: TGTGCTCTTGGGGAAAGGGTCGCTCCTACCTATTGGGGGGTAGGTTCCGATAAACTCATCTTT.

This clone was seen more than once but under ten times. A read error is the likely source, as a far larger clone sits one nucleotide away. Other DNA variants within this sample encode the same CDR3. This chain links TRDV2 with TRDJ1; D might be TRDD3 (6 bases). Trimming cost V 3 bases and J 0 bases, with 22 bases left between them. CDR1 is GEAIGNYY, CDR2 EKD, per germline. CDR3 length: 18 residues. The CDR3 nucleotides are TGTGCCTGTGACCCGATAGGAGATACGTCCTCATACACCGATAAACTCATCTTT. This encodes CACDPIGDTSSYTDKLIF.

This clone was seen a handful of times. For this DNA, TCRdb reports the protein of a much larger clone, which diverges at residue 7, most likely from a read error; the protein presented here is translated directly from the DNA. The J gene is TRDJ1, the V gene TRDV2; the match to TRDD3 covers 7 bases. This CDR3 spans 17 amino acids. Trimming removed 1 base from V and 2 bases from J; junction bases left unmatched: 12. Germline V CDR1 and CDR2: GEAIGNYY, EKD. The CDR3 DNA is TGTGCCTGTGACACAATGCGGGGGGATCTCTTAACCGATAAACTCATCTTT. This translates into CACDTMRGDLLTDKLIF.

As for this clone: A far larger clone is just one base off, so this is likely a read error. The same CDR3 can be traced to other DNA sequences in this sample. The V gene is TRDV1, the J gene TRDJ1; perhaps TRDD2 as D (9 bases). CDR3 length equals 23 residues. CDR1 and CDR2 (germline): TSWWSYY, QGS. The CDR3 DNA reads TGTGCTCTTGGGCCCTCAGCCTCCTTCCTACTTCACTGGGGGCTCAAGTACACTGATAAACTCATCTTT. This translates into CALGPSASFLLHWGLKYTDKLIF.

This clone was picked up a small number of times. The protein TCRdb gives is from a much larger clone and does not agree with this DNA's translation at residue 8, likely a read error; the protein shown here comes from the DNA. This chain links TRDV2 with TRDJ1, with TRDD3 matching 8 bases. Germline V gene lookup returns CDR1 GEAIGNYY and CDR2 EKD. V dropped 4 bases and J dropped 0; count of bases not matched to a gene: 15. The CDR3 runs to 18 residues. CDR3 in amino acids: CACEGLAAGDKYTDKLIF. CDR3 coding DNA: TGTGCCTGTGAAGGTCTTGCGGCGGGGGATAAGTACACCGATAAACTCATCTTT.